The T cell receptor (beta chain) described here comes from a study of blood T cells in healthy people across ages. General observations from the study: The fall in TCR beta diversity per million T cells was roughly linear with age. Strong correlation was found linking TCR beta diversity to naive T cell percentage. Naive and antigen-experienced cells could not be conclusively compared, given unsorted PBMCs.

Trimming removed 3 bases at V and 7 bases at J, with 13 bases between. This CDR3 region has 14 residues. Germline V lookup: CDR1 LGHNA, CDR2 YNFKEQ. Primed by a sample-barcoded 5' primer and a J-beta primer mix, a second PCR proceeded for 7 to 11 cycles. MiXCR, applied by TCRdb to the 5' RACE reads, yields one record per CDR3 protein. The table records some 880,000 distinct CDR3 sequences, approximately 35% of them present only once. With regard to this clonotype: As yet, its antigen is unknown.

The chain has TRBV4-2 and TRBJ2-1, with D perhaps assigned TRBD1 or TRBD2 (6 bases each). This clonotype originated in a man between 18 and 35 years old in good health. The sample consisted of blood. This CDR3 reads CASSHNIGGNEQFF. In nucleotides, the CDR3 is TGTGCCAGCAGCCACAACATAGGGGGGAATGAGCAGTTCTTC.